This is a list of T cell receptor beta chains from one sample in a study of identical twins. TCRdb used MiXCR to reprocess the 5' RACE reads, holding one entry per CDR3 protein. This table has about 520,000 distinct CDR3 sequences, less than 25% appearing once. The data also belong to a second study, concerning T cells expressing NK-cell markers.

The sample taken for sequencing was CD4+ T cells sorted from blood. The receptors were sampled from a woman under 30 in good health. Each CDR3 is given with its conserved first and last residue. Each record gives: J gene, D gene, clone size, V gene, CDR3 length, CDR3 protein, CDR3 DNA. A D gene is named only where the DNA matches it firmly. Clone size is given for some rows only: seen once, a few or many times, or a class if the clone is expanded.

TRBJ2-7 | TRBD2 | few | TRBV20-1 | 15 | CSASPTSGSSYEQYF | TGCAGTGCTAGCCCGACTAGCGGGAGCTCCTACGAGCAGTACTTC
TRBJ1-5 | . | . | TRBV19 | 14 | CASSIGLIRQPQHF | TGTGCCAGTAGTATAGGACTAATTCGTCAGCCCCAGCATTTT
TRBJ2-3 | TRBD2 | . | TRBV11-3 | 16 | CASSSPAGGRSDTQYF | TGTGCCAGCAGTTCCCCAGCGGGAGGGCGATCCGATACGCAGTATTTT
TRBJ2-4 | . | . | TRBV5-1 | 14 | CASSLEAASDIQYF | TGCGCCAGCAGCTTGGAGGCAGCCAGTGACATTCAGTACTTC
TRBJ2-3 | . | . | TRBV6-2/TRBV6-3 | 17 | CASSYGPHLGSTDTQYF | TGTGCCAGCAGTTACGGGCCCCACTTGGGGAGCACAGATACGCAGTATTTT
TRBJ1-6 | . | few | TRBV5-5 | 16 | CASSLAGALGYSPLHF | TGTGCCAGCAGCTTGGCCGGGGCGCTCGGGTATTCACCCCTCCACTTT
TRBJ1-6 | . | . | TRBV7-9 | 12 | CASSPARAPLHF | TGTGCCAGCAGCCCAGCTAGGGCACCCCTCCACTTT
TRBJ2-1 | TRBD1 | few | TRBV10-3 | 14 | CAIRSGTGKDEQFF | TGTGCCATCAGGAGTGGGACAGGGAAAGATGAGCAGTTCTTC
TRBJ2-1 | . | . | TRBV20-1 | 16 | CSAVRMDYLVPNEQFF | TGCAGTGCGGTGCGGATGGACTACCTGGTACCCAATGAGCAGTTCTTC
TRBJ2-5 | TRBD2 | once | TRBV5-6 | 14 | CASSPRSGGETQYF | TGTGCCAGCAGCCCGAGGTCGGGGGGAGAGACCCAGTACTTC
TRBJ2-7 | . | . | TRBV6-1 | 16 | CASSKGGGGPSYEQYF | TGTGCCAGCAGTAAAGGGGGCGGGGGGCCATCCTACGAGCAGTACTTC
TRBJ2-5 | TRBD2 | few | TRBV4-2 | 15 | CASSQAGRGVETQYF | TGTGCCAGCAGCCAAGCAGGGCGGGGGGTGGAGACCCAGTACTTC
TRBJ1-5 | . | . | TRBV19 | 13 | CASSYGFNQPQHF | TGTGCCAGTAGTTACGGGTTCAATCAGCCCCAGCATTTT
TRBJ1-1 | TRBD1 | . | TRBV20-1 | 17 | CSATLTGTGLGDTEAFF | TGCAGTGCTACCCTCACCGGGACAGGGTTAGGGGACACTGAAGCTTTCTTT
TRBJ1-5 | TRBD1 | many | TRBV2 | 14 | CASRTGLSNQPQHF | TGTGCCTCCCGGACAGGGTTGTCCAATCAGCCCCAGCATTTT
TRBJ2-1 | . | . | TRBV6-2/TRBV6-3 | 12 | CASRTDHNEQFF | TGTGCCAGCAGGACTGACCACAATGAGCAGTTCTTC
TRBJ2-7 | TRBD2 | once | TRBV28 | 16 | CASIHHGRGGTYEQYF | TGTGCCAGCATCCATCACGGGCGGGGGGGGACCTACGAGCAGTACTTC
TRBJ2-1 | TRBD2 | few | TRBV20-1 | 14 | CSAPKRGWVPEQFF | TGCAGTGCACCCAAGCGGGGGTGGGTCCCTGAGCAGTTCTTC
TRBJ2-3 | TRBD2 | . | TRBV24-1 | 16 | CATSSPAASGRDTQYF | TGTGCCACCAGTTCCCCCGCGGCTAGCGGGAGAGATACGCAGTATTTT
TRBJ1-3 | . | few | TRBV12-3/TRBV12-4 | 15 | CASRDGQFSGNTIYF | TGTGCCAGCAGGGACGGACAGTTCTCTGGAAACACCATATATTTT
TRBJ2-4 | TRBD2 | . | TRBV4-3 | 18 | CASSQDLGLARAKNIQYF | TGCGCCAGCAGCCAAGATCTGGGACTAGCGAGGGCCAAAAACATTCAGTACTTC
TRBJ2-1 | . | few | TRBV29-1 | 10 | CSGRENEQFF | TGCAGTGGTAGGGAGAATGAGCAGTTCTTC
TRBJ2-3 | . | many | TRBV20-1 | 12 | CSASRGPDTQYF | TGCAGTGCTAGCCGGGGCCCAGATACGCAGTATTTT
TRBJ2-3 | TRBD2 | few | TRBV6-2/TRBV6-3 | 15 | CASEGAGAGTDTQYF | TGTGCCAGCGAAGGAGCGGGAGCAGGGACAGATACGCAGTATTTT
TRBJ1-4 | . | . | TRBV6-5 | 16 | CASSYRGAATNEKLFF | TGTGCCAGCAGTTACCGAGGGGCGGCAACTAATGAAAAACTGTTTTTT
TRBJ2-7 | . | many | TRBV5-1 | 14 | CASSLIDGNYEQYF | TGCGCCAGCAGCTTAATTGACGGAAATTACGAGCAGTACTTC